This T cell receptor (beta chain) is from a study of CD8 T cells in ankylosing spondylitis. Whole-study results and caveats: Eight highly homologous variants formed a TCR beta motif that appeared characteristic of ankylosing spondylitis blood. Within peripheral blood, clones linked to disease were CD8+ and relatively rare. Earlier work had already found some motif variants in reactive arthritis synovial fluid and blood. From matched ankylosing spondylitis synovial fluid, disease-linked clones were reportedly recovered at significantly enriched levels.

TCRdb analysed the 5' RACE reads with MiXCR anew, one entry per CDR3 protein. This table has 31,000 or so distinct CDR3 sequences, roughly 33% appearing once. Remarks on this clonotype: Its target is not known.

V gave up 2 bases and J gave up 2 bases, with 10 bases separating them. Germline V lookup: CDR1 MNHEY, CDR2 SVGEGT. CDR3 size: 14 residues. The sequencing input was synovial fluid, either unsorted or a sorted T cell fraction (not recorded which). This TCR was sampled from a male donor with ankylosing spondylitis. The chain employs TRBV6-2 or TRBV6-3 and TRBJ2-7; D is possibly TRBD1 (6 bases). As DNA, the CDR3 is TGTGCCAGCAGTTACGCGGACAGCGCCTACGAGCAGTACTTC. This codes for CASSYADSAYEQYF.